This T cell receptor beta chain was captured in a study of shared clonotypes between healthy human individuals. General study points: Clonotype sharing among donors was expected to depend on sequencing depth.

Terminally differentiated effector memory CD45RA+ cells were left out of the naive CD8 fraction, which was CD45RO-negative and positively selected for CCR7. The ends were cut back, 2 bases at V and 3 bases at J, with 11 bases in the middle. Germline V lookup: CDR1 MNHEY, CDR2 SVGAGI. CDR3 length: 15 residues. Only in-frame clones appear in the TCRdb table, and some are missing; sequencing was by immunoSEQ multiplex PCR. This table has roughly 2.1 million clones, approximately 94% appearing once. On this clone: Its target is unknown.

The sequencing sample was made of naive CD8+ T cells from PBMCs. The TCR was taken from a man aged 18 to 35 in good health. Some clones in this sample may be carry-over from other donors' samples. This sequence joins TRBV6-5 and TRBJ2-1; D unresolved. This CDR3 is CASSYGPSDYNEQFF. CDR3 coding DNA: TGTGCCAGCAGTTACGGGCCATCGGACTACAATGAGCAGTTCTTC.